Reported below is one TCR beta chain. The V end lost 7 bases, the J end lost 3 bases, and 9 bases lay between the germline ends. The CDR3 has 12 amino acids. CDR1 LNHDA and CDR2 SQIVND come from the germline V gene (reference sequence). The sample is drawn from a study of blood T cell repertoires in COVID-19. On the study more broadly: COVID-19 samples from acute and convalescent phases originated in the United States, Italy and Spain. In each case, the material was cDNA or gDNA derived from T cells, B-cell-depleted T cells, or PBMCs.

Original processing notes: For nucleated cells, counts were estimated from reference gene primer amplification. Sequencing used immunoSEQ multiplex PCR; TCRdb keeps in-frame clones, though not all of them. V and J calls and clone size follow that table, whereas D and trimming were derived from the DNA. In the table there are approximately 200,000 clones, approximately 82% of which are singletons. This TCR derives from a human donor with acute or convalescent COVID-19. The donor label of this sample is uncertain. The gene calls are TRBV19 and TRBJ1-2; D may be TRBD1 (6 bases). Sample: peripheral blood. For the CDR3, the DNA is TGTGCCAGTACTCAGGGGTACTATGGCTACACCTTC. It codes for CASTQGYYGYTF.